The 25 T cell receptor beta chains below come from one sample, sequenced in a study of cytomegalovirus exposure and HLA in healthy donors. TCRdb's copy holds only in-frame clones and misses some; the assay was immunoSEQ multiplex PCR. Seen here are fewer than 80,000 clones, over 95% observed once, and the top ten hold roughly 4.7%. Sequenced material: PBMCs. Receptors were obtained from a woman between 18 and 29 years old in good health and CMV-seropositive.

This clone has more than one count but fewer than ten. This chain uses TRBV28 with TRBJ2-5; weak D call: TRBD1 (6 bases). The CDR3 has 13 residues. CDR1 is MDHEN and CDR2 is SYDVKM in the germline V gene. V lost 1 base and J 5 bases, leaving 8 bases between the germline ends. The CDR3 spells CASSLYRVETQYF. The CDR3 nucleotides are TGTGCCAGCAGTTTATACAGGGTTGAGACCCAGTACTTC.

This sequence joins TRBV14 and TRBJ2-7; TRBD1 matches 9 bases. The CDR3 has 16 residues. J lost 5 bases, V lost 2 bases, and 10 bases had no gene match. Looked up from germline, CDR1 is SGHDN and CDR2 is FVKESK. This CDR3 reads CASSQNPGTGFDEQYF. Here the CDR3 DNA reads TGTGCCAGCAGCCAAAACCCCGGGACAGGGTTCGACGAGCAGTACTTC.

This clone was seen only once. The gene calls are TRBV4-3 and TRBJ2-5; maybe TRBD2 (6 bases). Trimming took 0 bases from V and 5 from J, leaving 13 bases between them. In germline, CDR1 is LGHNA, CDR2 YSLEER. The length of the CDR3 is 15 residues. The DNA for the CDR3 is TGCGCCAGCAGCCAAGATATGGGGGGAGTGGAGACCCAGTACTTC. This sequence encodes CASSQDMGGVETQYF.

The chain links TRBV7-2 to TRBJ2-2; 8 bases line up with TRBD2. Germline assignment: CDR1 SGHTA and CDR2 FQGNSA. CDR3 size: 16 residues. V lost 8 bases and J lost 1; bases outside the gene matches: 9. CDR3 protein: CASVEYGTRNTGELFF. CDR3 nucleotide sequence: TGTGCCAGCGTTGAGTATGGGACTAGGAACACCGGGGAGCTGTTTTTT.

V gene TRBV4-2 combines with J gene TRBJ2-5; 10 bases fit TRBD2. The germline V gene has CDR1 LGHNA and CDR2 YNFKEQ. Unmatched junction bases numbered 8, after V lost 1 base and J lost 3 bases. CDR3 length: 17 residues. The CDR3 sequence: CASSQVLLLAGEETQYF. The CDR3 region has the DNA TGTGCCAGCAGCCAAGTCCTCCTTCTAGCGGGAGAAGAGACCCAGTACTTC.

This sequence joins TRBV6-4 and TRBJ1-1; 7 nucleotides line up with TRBD1. The CDR3 has 14 amino acids. CDR1 is MRHNA and CDR2 is SNTAGT in the germline V gene. V shed 7 bases and J 0 bases; nucleotides not matched to a gene: 5. CDR3 in amino acids: CASTQTGMNTEAFF. For the CDR3, the DNA is TGTGCCAGCACCCAGACAGGGATGAACACTGAAGCTTTCTTT.

This chain joins TRBV7-2 and TRBJ1-1, with a tentative D call TRBD1 (5 bases). The CDR3 totals 15 residues. Trimming pared 3 bases from V and 1 base from J, leaving 12 bases between. CDR1 SGHTA and CDR2 FQGNSA come from the germline V gene. The CDR3 DNA follows: TGTGCCAGCAGCTTTAGGGTCCAGGGGAACACTGAAGCTTTCTTT. This encodes CASSFRVQGNTEAFF.

This chain links TRBV30 with TRBJ2-6; D not certain. Germline-derived CDR1 and CDR2 are GTSNPN and SVGIG (reference sequence). The CDR3 is made up of 13 amino acids. The ends were cut back, 3 bases at V and 0 bases at J, with 3 bases in the middle. In DNA form, the CDR3 reads TGTGCCTGGAGGAGCTCTGGGGCCAACGTCCTGACTTTC. As protein: CAWRSSGANVLTF.

The rearrangement uses TRBV7-9 and TRBJ2-5, with 15 bases lining up with TRBD2. The CDR3 spans 18 residues. V shed 6 bases, J shed 1 base, and the junction held 9 bases outside the gene matches. Per the germline V gene, CDR1 is SEHNR and CDR2 is FQNEAQ (reference sequence). Here the CDR3 reads CASRHGLAGGRSQETQYF. The CDR3 DNA follows: TGTGCCAGCAGACACGGACTAGCGGGAGGGAGGAGCCAAGAGACCCAGTACTTC.

The V and J genes are TRBV2 and TRBJ2-1; 10 nucleotides match TRBD1. V trimming: 7 bases; J trimming: 10 bases; junction bases outside the gene matches: 19. CDR3 length: 17 amino acids. CDR1 is SNHLY, CDR2 FYNNEI, per germline. The DNA for the CDR3 is TGTGCCAGCACCCGACCGGGACAGGGGACTAGAAACTCGGAGCAGTTCTTC. Its protein is CASTRPGQGTRNSEQFF.

The genes are TRBV7-8 and TRBJ1-1; tentatively, D is TRBD1 (6 bases). CDR1 is SGHVS, CDR2 FQNEAQ, per germline. V shed 5 bases and J shed 3 bases, with 16 bases lying between them. This CDR3 contains 15 residues. The CDR3 loop is CASSAHGTSDTEAFF. The DNA of the CDR3 is TGTGCCAGCAGCGCCCACGGGACATCGGACACTGAAGCTTTCTTT.

The V and J genes are TRBV19 and TRBJ2-2; D perhaps matches TRBD2 (6 bases). V lost 9 bases and J lost 2, with 16 bases in between. Germline loops: CDR1 LNHDA, CDR2 SQIVND (reference sequence). The CDR3 length is 15 residues. The CDR3 nucleotides read TGTGCCAGCAAAAATAGCGGATCTAACACCGGGGAGCTGTTTTTT. It encodes CASKNSGSNTGELFF.

The chain joins TRBV9 to TRBJ2-7; D gene ambiguous. The CDR3 covers 14 residues. The V and J ends lost 4 bases and 5 bases respectively, with 16 bases between them. The V gene's germline CDR1 is SGDLS and CDR2 YYNGEE. CDR3 DNA: TGTGCCAGCAGCTCGAGGAACGATAGAAACGAGCAGTACTTC. This gives the protein CASSSRNDRNEQYF.

The chain combines TRBV2 with TRBJ2-5, with 7 bases identical to TRBD2. This CDR3 is built from 17 residues. Losses at the gene ends were 7 bases for V and 5 bases for J; bases not matched to a gene: 19. Germline V gene sequence: CDR1 SNHLY, CDR2 FYNNEI. The CDR3, as DNA: TGTGCCAGCAACCCCGGAGGGAGGGTCTTGGGGTCGGAGACCCAGTACTTC. It encodes CASNPGGRVLGSETQYF.

This chain uses TRBV6-5 with TRBJ2-4, with 8 bases aligning to TRBD1. The CDR3 extends over 15 amino acids. Losses at the gene ends were 6 bases for V and 5 bases for J; bases not matched to a gene: 9. From germline, CDR1 is MNHEY and CDR2 SVGAGI. CDR3 in amino acids: CASRKFGTGENIQYF. The CDR3 DNA is TGTGCCAGCAGGAAATTCGGGACAGGAGAAAACATTCAGTACTTC.

The chain joins TRBV5-1 to TRBJ2-7, with 13 bases that match TRBD2. The CDR3 length is 17 residues. Trimming at V came to 0 bases and at J to 2 bases, leaving 5 bases not matched to a gene. Germline assignment: CDR1 SGHRS and CDR2 YFSETQ. CDR3 protein: CASSLAHGTSGTYEQYF. For the CDR3, the DNA is TGCGCCAGCAGCTTGGCCCACGGGACTAGCGGGACCTACGAGCAGTACTTC. Full variable domain (missing parts from reference TRBV5-1 and TRBJ2-7): KAGVTQTPRYLIKTRGQQVTLSCSPISGHRSVSWYQQTPGQGLQFLFEYFSETQRNKGNFPGRFSGRQFSNSRSEMNVSTLELGDSALYLCASSLAHGTSGTYEQYFGPGTRLTVT.

V usage is TRBV6-5 and J usage is TRBJ2-5, with D perhaps matching TRBD2 (6 bases). Germline V lookup: CDR1 MNHEY, CDR2 SVGAGI. The CDR3 has 13 amino acids. Trimming took off 6 bases at V and 5 bases at J, with 13 bases between the two ends. The CDR3 DNA reads TGTGCCAGCAGCCCCGCGGGGTGGGAGACCCAGTACTTC. Encoded protein: CASSPAGWETQYF.

This chain connects TRBV30 to TRBJ1-5, with D maybe TRBD1 (6 bases). Trimming cost V 3 bases and J 4 bases, with 13 bases left between them. The CDR3 spans 14 residues. Germline V lookup: CDR1 GTSNPN, CDR2 SVGIG (reference sequence). Here the CDR3 DNA reads TGTGCCTGGAGCGTCACAGGGTTTAATCAGCCCCAGCATTTT. This sequence encodes CAWSVTGFNQPQHF.

The V and J genes are TRBV29-1 and TRBJ2-3; a weak D match, TRBD1 (5 bases). CDR1 and CDR2 (germline): SQVTM, ANQGSEA. The CDR3 sequence is 19 residues long. Trimming stripped 8 bases from V and 6 bases from J, with 36 bases between. CDR3 nucleotide sequence: TGCAGCAGCGTTGAGATCCTCCTCCGTCCCCAGGGTGACCGGGATACGCAGTATTTT. This encodes CSSVEILLRPQGDRDTQYF.

The gene calls are TRBV5-1 and TRBJ2-2, with a tentative D call TRBD2 (5 bases). Germline V gene data show CDR1 as SGHRS and CDR2 as YFSETQ. V was cut by 7 bases and J by 4 bases, with 11 bases left in between. This CDR3 is built from 13 residues. The CDR3 nucleotides are TGCGCCAGCGAGGGTCCGGGCACCGGGGAGCTGTTTTTT. As protein: CASEGPGTGELFF.

The J gene is TRBJ2-7, the V gene TRBV4-1; 9 nucleotides align to TRBD2. Per germline, CDR1 MGHRA and CDR2 YSYEKL. This CDR3 region has 17 residues. Trimming took 3 bases from V and 2 from J; bases not matched to a gene: 11. The CDR3 DNA reads TGCGCCAGCAGCCAGAGCTTGGCCAGCGGGAGGACCTACGAGCAGTACTTC. It specifies CASSQSLASGRTYEQYF.

This chain uses TRBV18 with TRBJ2-5, with 7 bases identical to TRBD2. Germline V gene data show CDR1 as KGHSH and CDR2 as LQKENI. CDR3 length: 15 amino acids. The V and J ends lost 6 bases and 5 bases, in that order; junction bases with no gene match: 12. This chain's CDR3 is CASSSWTSLTETQYF. As DNA, the CDR3 is TGTGCCAGCTCCAGCTGGACTAGTCTAACGGAGACCCAGTACTTC.

The chain couples TRBV29-1 to TRBJ2-7, with D possibly matching TRBD1 (6 bases). V lost 5 bases and J lost 4, with 9 bases in between. The CDR3 runs to 11 residues. Germline CDR1 is SQVTM and CDR2 is ANQGSEA. CDR3 loop: CSVSQGYEQYF. The CDR3 nucleotides are TGCAGCGTTTCTCAGGGGTACGAGCAGTACTTC.

The rearrangement uses TRBV19 and TRBJ1-1, with 10 bases aligning to TRBD1. The CDR3 has 11 residues. Trimming cost V 8 bases and J 10 bases; bases outside gene matches: 4. Looked up from germline, CDR1 is LNHDA and CDR2 is SQIVND (reference sequence). CDR3 residues: CASRQGASAFF. The CDR3, as DNA: TGTGCCAGTCGACAGGGGGCTTCAGCTTTCTTT.

The chain uses TRBV9 and TRBJ2-5; the D gene is possibly TRBD2 (6 bases). The CDR3 length is 14 residues. V was shortened by 4 bases and J by 5 bases, with 15 bases between the two germline ends. The germline gives CDR1 SGDLS, CDR2 YYNGEE. The CDR3 DNA follows: TGTGCCAGCAGCCCTTGGGGACTCCAGGAGACCCAGTACTTC. It encodes CASSPWGLQETQYF.